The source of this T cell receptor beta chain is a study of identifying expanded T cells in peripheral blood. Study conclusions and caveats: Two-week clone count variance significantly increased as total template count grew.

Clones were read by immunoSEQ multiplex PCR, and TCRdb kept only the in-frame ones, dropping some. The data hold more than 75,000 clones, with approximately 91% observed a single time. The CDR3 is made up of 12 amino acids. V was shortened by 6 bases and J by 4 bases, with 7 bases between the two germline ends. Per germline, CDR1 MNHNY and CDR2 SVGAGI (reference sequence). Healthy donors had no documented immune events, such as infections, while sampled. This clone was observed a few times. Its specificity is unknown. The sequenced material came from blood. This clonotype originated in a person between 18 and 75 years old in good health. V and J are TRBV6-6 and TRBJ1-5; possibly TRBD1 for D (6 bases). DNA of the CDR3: TGTGCCAGCAGACAGGGTAATCAGCCCCAGCATTTT. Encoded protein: CASRQGNQPQHF.